These 19 T cell receptor beta chains were sequenced from one sample in a study of CD4+ T cells in melanoma. Libraries were prepared by immunoSEQ multiplex PCR; TCRdb keeps only in-frame clonotypes and omits some of them. Among 90,000 to 130,000 clones listed, roughly 90% were seen once. Sequencing used peripheral blood. These receptors originate from a human donor with melanoma.

This rearrangement joins TRBV6-6 to TRBJ1-3; D gene uncertain. CDR3 length: 13 amino acids. V dropped 6 bases and J dropped 4 bases, with 10 bases sitting between them. From germline, CDR1 is MNHNY and CDR2 SVGAGI (reference sequence). The CDR3 bases are TGTGCCAGCAGCCCTGTAGGAGGAAACACCATATATTTT. It is translated as CASSPVGGNTIYF.

V is TRBV14 and J is TRBJ1-3, with D unresolved. The germline CDR1 and CDR2 sequences are SGHDN and FVKESK. V was shortened by 0 bases and J by 0 bases, with 6 bases between the two germline ends. The CDR3 totals 15 residues. This chain's CDR3 is CASSQEWGSGNTIYF. In nucleotides, the CDR3 is TGTGCCAGCAGCCAAGAATGGGGCTCTGGAAACACCATATATTTT.

DNA of the CDR3: TGTGCCAGCAGTAGGTGGCGGGGAGCTCCCTACGAGCAGTACTTC. The encoded protein is CASSRWRGAPYEQYF. The V and J genes are TRBV25-1 and TRBJ2-7; tentative D call: TRBD2 (6 bases). CDR3 length: 15 amino acids. The germline V gene has CDR1 MGHDK and CDR2 SYGVNS. V shed 5 bases and J shed 2 bases, with 16 bases lying between them.

This chain connects TRBV6-7 to TRBJ1-6; TRBD1 aligns across 7 bases. TRBV6-7 is designated an ORF whose function remains uncertain. The CDR3 extends over 15 amino acids. J lost 8 bases, V lost 5 bases, and 9 bases had no gene match. CDR3 sequence: CASSNQGVKDSPLHF. The CDR3 coding sequence is TGTGCCAGCAGTAACCAGGGGGTCAAGGATTCACCCCTCCACTTT.

V and J are TRBV7-9 and TRBJ1-2; 9 bases are a match to TRBD1. Germline trimming cut 5 bases from V and 7 bases from J; bases unmatched to any gene: 5. The germline V gene encodes CDR1 SEHNR and CDR2 FQNEAQ (reference sequence). The CDR3 has 13 residues. The chain's CDR3 is CASSPGQGGGYTF. The CDR3 nucleotides read TGTGCCAGCAGCCCGGGACAGGGCGGTGGCTACACCTTC.

A remark on this clone: An end of the junction does not agree with germline; a read error may underlie this. The chain has TRBV7-9 and TRBJ2-1; D perhaps matches TRBD2 (5 bases). CDR1 is SEHNR and CDR2 is FQNEAQ in the germline V gene (reference sequence). The CDR3 extends over 15 amino acids. The CDR3 DNA follows: TGTGCCAGCAGCTTAGGTCGTGGCCAGTCATACATAGCGATCTTC. Amino acid sequence: CASSLGRGQSYIAIF.

This chain connects TRBV7-8 to TRBJ2-5; tentatively, D is TRBD1 or TRBD2 (6 bases each). Germline V gene data show CDR1 as SGHVS and CDR2 as FQNEAQ. This CDR3 is built from 15 residues. V was pared by 4 bases and J by 2 bases, with 14 bases between. The CDR3 sequence: CASSSGDTRQETQYF. For the CDR3, the DNA is TGTGCCAGCAGCTCGGGGGACACCCGACAAGAGACCCAGTACTTC.

The chain couples TRBV11-2 to TRBJ2-2, with a weak D call TRBD2 (6 bases). Trimming took off 1 base at V and 4 bases at J, with 10 bases between the two ends. This CDR3 contains 15 residues. In germline, CDR1 is SGHAT, CDR2 FQNNGV. CDR3 sequence reads: CASSLVGGVTGELFF. The CDR3 coding sequence is TGTGCCAGCAGCTTAGTGGGAGGTGTCACCGGGGAGCTGTTTTTT.

A few counts support this clone. Here the CDR3 DNA reads TGTGCCAGCAGTACCCCCGACAATGGCAATGGCTACACCTTC. Translation: CASSTPDNGNGYTF. This rearrangement joins TRBV28 to TRBJ1-2; D not resolved. This CDR3 has 14 residues. Germline V gene sequence: CDR1 MDHEN, CDR2 SYDVKM. Trimming shortened V by 5 bases and J by 6 bases, and 16 bases separated the two germline ends.

The chain combines TRBV4-3 with TRBJ2-1, with D perhaps matching TRBD1 (6 bases). The V end was cut by 0 bases, the J end by 5 bases, with 11 bases between. CDR1 and CDR2 (germline): LGHNA, YSLEER. The CDR3 covers 15 residues. CDR3 sequence (DNA): TGCGCCAGCAGCCAAGAAATGCGACAGGACAATGAGCAGTTCTTC. Amino acid sequence: CASSQEMRQDNEQFF.

On this clone: Other DNA variants within this sample encode the same CDR3. J is TRBJ2-1 and V is TRBV5-1, with D possibly being TRBD1 or TRBD2 (5 bases each). The CDR3 extends over 15 amino acids. Deletions cut 0 bases from V and 0 bases from J, with 7 bases between. CDR1 SGHRS and CDR2 YFSETQ come from the germline V gene. CDR3 sequence reads: CASSLGGSSYNEQFF. The CDR3 DNA sequence: TGCGCCAGCAGCTTGGGGGGGAGCTCCTACAATGAGCAGTTCTTC.

This clone appeared a few times. This sequence joins TRBV12-5 and TRBJ1-5; 8 nucleotides line up with TRBD1. CDR1 and CDR2 from the germline V gene are LGHNT and FRNRAP. After removal of 0 bases from V and 2 bases from J, the junction contained 6 bases not matched to a gene. The CDR3 loop spans 17 amino acids. CDR3 coding DNA: TGTGCTAGTGGTTTGGTTAACAGGGGGGCGGGCAATCAGCCCCAGCATTTT. It encodes CASGLVNRGAGNQPQHF.

The CDR3 loop is CASSTTPGLQGGEQYF. The DNA for the CDR3 is TGCGCCAGCAGCACGACCCCTGGACTACAGGGTGGCGAGCAGTACTTC. The chain employs TRBV5-1 and TRBJ2-7; D is tentatively TRBD1 or TRBD2 (6 bases each). In germline, CDR1 is SGHRS, CDR2 YFSETQ. The CDR3 totals 16 residues. Trimming removed 4 bases from V and 6 bases from J, with 23 bases in between.

J is TRBJ2-1 and V is TRBV27; either TRBD1 or TRBD2 may fit D (5 bases each). Per germline, CDR1 MNHEY and CDR2 SMNVEV (reference sequence). The CDR3 extends over 11 amino acids. In DNA, the CDR3 is TGTGGAGTAAGGGGACACAATGAGCAGTTCTTC. Its protein product is CGVRGHNEQFF.

The chain uses TRBV5-1 and TRBJ1-1; no reliable D call. The germline V gene has CDR1 SGHRS and CDR2 YFSETQ. Trimming pared 0 bases from V and 5 bases from J, leaving 17 bases between. The CDR3 consists of 16 residues. CDR3 nucleotide sequence: TGCGCCAGCAGCTTGGCCGGTAGTCGGGCCAATACTGAAGCTTTCTTT. It translates to CASSLAGSRANTEAFF.

The chain carries TRBV29-1 and TRBJ2-5; D call uncertain. The V and J ends lost 3 bases and 0 bases respectively, with 14 bases between them. There are 15 residues in the CDR3. The germline gives CDR1 SQVTM, CDR2 ANQGSEA. This CDR3 is CSVDVWAANQETQYF. The CDR3 region has the DNA TGCAGCGTTGATGTTTGGGCAGCTAACCAAGAGACCCAGTACTTC.

The CDR3 region has the DNA TGCGCCAGCAGCCCCAGACTGAACACCGGGGAGCTGTTTTTT. Amino acid sequence: CASSPRLNTGELFF. This chain uses TRBV5-1 with TRBJ2-2, with D hard to call. The germline V gene encodes CDR1 SGHRS and CDR2 YFSETQ. CDR3 length: 14 residues. V was pared by 4 bases and J by 1 base, with 8 bases between.

The chain employs TRBV5-6 and TRBJ1-4; the match to TRBD1 covers 7 bases. Trimming took 3 bases from V and 5 from J; bases not matched to a gene: 7. Germline CDR1 reads SGHDT; CDR2 reads YYEEEE. The CDR3 has 15 residues. The CDR3 loop is CASSSVWGQNEKLFF. The CDR3 nucleotides are TGTGCCAGCAGCTCCGTTTGGGGACAGAATGAAAAACTGTTTTTT. The full variable domain, in which reference TRBV5-6 and TRBJ1-4 provide the parts outside the CDR3, is DAGVTQSPTHLIKTRGQQVTLRCSPKSGHDTVSWYQQALGQGPQFIFQYYEEEERQRGNFPDRFSGHQFPNYSSELNVNALLLGDSALYLCASSSVWGQNEKLFFGSGTQLSVL.

The chain joins TRBV2 to TRBJ2-4, with D possibly being TRBD1 (6 bases). CDR1 is SNHLY, CDR2 FYNNEI, per germline. This CDR3 is 13 amino acids long. V was cut by 6 bases and J by 2 bases, with 8 bases left in between. The CDR3 reads CASSRGTKNIQYF. Written as DNA, the CDR3 is TGTGCCAGCAGCAGGGGTACCAAAAACATTCAGTACTTC.